Included here is one T cell receptor (beta chain) sequence, with context. Original analysis: Amplification of reference gene primers was used by the study to estimate nucleated cell counts. Profiled with immunoSEQ multiplex PCR; TCRdb holds only in-frame clones, not every one. Clone size and the V and J calls come from that table; the DNA yielded D and trimming. The profile shows about 100,000 clones, more than 65% of them singletons. The data originate from a study of blood T cell repertoires in COVID-19. V lost 4 bases to trimming and J lost 5 bases; unmatched junction nucleotides: 7. The CDR3 length is 15 residues. Looked up from germline, CDR1 is SGHTA and CDR2 is FQGTGA.

The source is a woman aged 65 to 85 with acute or convalescent COVID-19. The chain joins TRBV7-3 to TRBJ1-1; 10 bases map to TRBD1. Sequencing was carried out using peripheral blood. CDR3 sequence: CASSSTGGADTEAFF. The CDR3 DNA reads TGTGCCAGCAGCTCGACAGGGGGCGCAGATACTGAAGCTTTCTTT.